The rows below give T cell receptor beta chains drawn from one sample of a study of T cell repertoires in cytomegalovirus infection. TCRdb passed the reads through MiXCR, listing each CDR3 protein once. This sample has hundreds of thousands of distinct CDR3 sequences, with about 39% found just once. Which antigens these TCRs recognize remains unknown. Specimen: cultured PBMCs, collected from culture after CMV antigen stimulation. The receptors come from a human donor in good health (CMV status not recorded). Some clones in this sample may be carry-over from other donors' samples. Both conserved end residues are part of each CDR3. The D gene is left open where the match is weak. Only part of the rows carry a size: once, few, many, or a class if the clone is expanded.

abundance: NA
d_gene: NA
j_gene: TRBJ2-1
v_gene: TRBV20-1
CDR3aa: CSAIHTSGSYNEQFF
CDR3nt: TGCAGTGCTATCCACACTAGTGGCTCCTACAATGAGCAGTTCTTC

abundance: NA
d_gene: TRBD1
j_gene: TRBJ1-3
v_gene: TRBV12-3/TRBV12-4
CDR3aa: CASRTGGASGNTIYF
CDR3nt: TGTGCCAGCAGGACAGGGGGCGCCTCGGGAAACACCATATATTTT

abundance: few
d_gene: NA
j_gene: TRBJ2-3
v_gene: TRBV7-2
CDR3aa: CASNQGNTDTQYF
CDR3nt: TGTGCCAGCAACCAGGGGAACACAGATACGCAGTATTTT

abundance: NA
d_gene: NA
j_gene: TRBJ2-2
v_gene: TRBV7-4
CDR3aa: CASSLKAPNTGELFF
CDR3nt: TGTGCCAGCAGCTTGAAGGCCCCGAACACCGGGGAGCTGTTTTTT

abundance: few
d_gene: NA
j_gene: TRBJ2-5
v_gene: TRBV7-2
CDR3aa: CASSLDSNTVTQYF
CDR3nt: TGTGCCAGCAGCTTAGACAGTAATACGGTGACCCAGTACTTC

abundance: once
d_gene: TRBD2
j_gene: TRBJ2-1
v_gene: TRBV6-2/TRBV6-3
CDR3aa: CASSHGTRSHEQFF
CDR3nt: TGTGCCAGCAGCCATGGGACTAGGTCCCATGAGCAGTTCTTC

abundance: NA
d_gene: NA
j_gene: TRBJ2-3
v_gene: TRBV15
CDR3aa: CATSTRGTTDTQYF
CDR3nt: TGTGCCACCAGCACCCGGGGCACCACAGATACGCAGTATTTT

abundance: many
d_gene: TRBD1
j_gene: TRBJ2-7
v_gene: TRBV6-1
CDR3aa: CASSALGGDRANEQYF
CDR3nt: TGTGCCAGCAGTGCCCTAGGGGGGGACAGGGCCAACGAGCAGTACTTC

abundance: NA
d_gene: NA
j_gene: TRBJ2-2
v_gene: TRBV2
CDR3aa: CASNWGDTGELFF
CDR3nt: TGTGCCAGCAATTGGGGAGACACCGGGGAGCTGTTTTTT

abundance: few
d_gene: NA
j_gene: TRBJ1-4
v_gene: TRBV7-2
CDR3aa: CASSSALGEKLFF
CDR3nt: TGTGCCAGCAGCTCAGCGCTGGGCGAAAAACTGTTTTTT

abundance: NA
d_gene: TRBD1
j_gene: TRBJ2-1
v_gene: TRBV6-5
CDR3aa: CASTGQGSNEQFF
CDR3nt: TGTGCCAGCACGGGACAGGGATCGAATGAGCAGTTCTTC

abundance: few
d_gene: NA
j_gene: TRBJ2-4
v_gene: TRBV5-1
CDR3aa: CVSSPGPLDIQYF
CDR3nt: TGCGTCAGTTCCCCGGGCCCGCTGGACATTCAGTACTTC

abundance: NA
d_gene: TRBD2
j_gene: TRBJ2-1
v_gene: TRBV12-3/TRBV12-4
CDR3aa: CASSLDFATSGVYNEQFF
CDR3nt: TGTGCCAGCAGTTTAGATTTCGCGACTAGCGGGGTCTACAATGAGCAGTTCTTC

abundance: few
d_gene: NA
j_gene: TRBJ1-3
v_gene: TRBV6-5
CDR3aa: CASRPGAEFSGNTIYF
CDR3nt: TGTGCCAGCAGGCCCGGCGCAGAATTCTCTGGAAACACCATATATTTT

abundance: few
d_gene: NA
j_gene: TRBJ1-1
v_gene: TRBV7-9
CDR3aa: CASSPNRAEAFF
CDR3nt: TGTGCCAGCAGCCCTAACAGGGCTGAAGCTTTCTTT

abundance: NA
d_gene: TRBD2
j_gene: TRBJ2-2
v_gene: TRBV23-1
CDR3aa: CASSLVRVAGPLAGELFF
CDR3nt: TGCGCCAGCAGTCTAGTGCGGGTAGCGGGGCCATTAGCCGGGGAGCTGTTTTTT

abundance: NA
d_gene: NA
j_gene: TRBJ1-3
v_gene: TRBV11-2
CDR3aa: CASISLDSGNTIYF
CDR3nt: TGTGCCAGCATCTCCCTGGACTCTGGAAACACCATATATTTT

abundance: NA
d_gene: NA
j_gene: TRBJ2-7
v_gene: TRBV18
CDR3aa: CASSPGQDGEQYF
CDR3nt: TGTGCCAGCTCACCCGGACAAGACGGAGAGCAGTACTTC

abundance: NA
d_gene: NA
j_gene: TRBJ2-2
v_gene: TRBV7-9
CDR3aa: CARMDPGNTGELFF
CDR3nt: TGTGCCAGGATGGACCCGGGGAACACCGGGGAGCTGTTTTTT

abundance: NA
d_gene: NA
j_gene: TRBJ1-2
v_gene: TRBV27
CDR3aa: CANQISRGSIYGYTF
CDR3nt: TGTGCCAACCAAATTTCACGGGGATCTATCTATGGCTACACCTTC

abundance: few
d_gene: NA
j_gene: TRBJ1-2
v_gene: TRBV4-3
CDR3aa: CASSQDLEGSGYTF
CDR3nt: TGCGCCAGCAGCCAAGATTTGGAGGGTTCCGGCTACACCTTC

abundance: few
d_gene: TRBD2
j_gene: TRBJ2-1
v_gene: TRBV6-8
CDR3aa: CASKNLGFLAGGVLFF
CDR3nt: TGTGCCAGCAAAAACCTGGGATTCCTAGCGGGAGGAGTCCTGTTCTTC